These 15 T cell receptor beta chains were all obtained from the same sample, sequenced in a study of cytomegalovirus exposure and HLA in healthy donors. Generated by immunoSEQ multiplex PCR, the TCRdb table keeps only in-frame clones and is missing some. The sample contains some 340,000 clones, roughly 87% of which appear only once. The material sequenced was PBMCs. These receptors originate from a young woman in good health and CMV-seropositive.

Points on this clone: Germline and junction disagree at one end, which may indicate a read error. The V and J genes are TRBV6-5 and TRBJ1-1; no clear D gene. Germline CDR1 is MNHEY and CDR2 is SVGAGI. The CDR3 loop spans 13 amino acids. The CDR3 region has the DNA TGTGCCAGCAGTTATATCGGCAGCCCCTCTAGTATCTTT. The encoded protein is CASSYIGSPSSIF.

This clone was detected many times. This chain connects TRBV2 to TRBJ1-5; D is unclear. The germline V and J ends were trimmed by 4 bases and 0 bases, with 10 bases remaining between them. The germline gives CDR1 SNHLY, CDR2 FYNNEI. The CDR3 runs 15 residues. The CDR3 reads CASSGLDYSNQPQHF. CDR3 coding DNA: TGTGCCAGCAGTGGTCTGGACTATAGCAATCAGCCCCAGCATTTT. Combining the CDR3 with reference TRBV2 and TRBJ1-5 gives the whole variable domain EPEVTQTPSHQVTQMGQEVILRCVPISNHLYFYWYRQILGQKVEFLVSFYNNEISEKSEIFDDQFSVERPDGSNFTLKIRSTKLEDSAMYFCASSGLDYSNQPQHFGDGTRLSIL.

The sample holds one count of this clone. The rearrangement joins TRBV19 to TRBJ2-7; D unclear. The CDR3 covers 14 residues. V dropped 3 bases and J dropped 2 bases, with 11 bases sitting between them. Germline V CDR1 and CDR2: LNHDA, SQIVND (reference sequence). DNA for the CDR3: TGTGCCAGTAGTATGGCCTTCTGGGCCTACGAGCAGTACTTC. This gives the protein CASSMAFWAYEQYF.

The rearrangement uses TRBV7-6 and TRBJ1-2; 7 bases are a match to TRBD1. Germline values: CDR1 SGHVS, CDR2 FNYEAQ. V lost 5 bases, J lost 5 bases, and 2 bases stayed unmatched. This CDR3 is 12 amino acids long. The CDR3 reads CASSTTGYGYTF. The CDR3, as DNA: TGTGCCAGCAGCACGACAGGGTATGGCTACACCTTC.

CDR3 residues: CASSLGTESKGRGQPQHF. The DNA for the CDR3 is TGTGCCAGCAGCTTGGGGACAGAGTCAAAGGGGCGCGGTCAGCCCCAGCATTTT. The chain combines TRBV7-2 with TRBJ1-5; the match to TRBD1 covers 7 bases. Germline CDR1 SGHTA, CDR2 FQGNSA. The CDR3 extends over 18 amino acids. The J segment lost 6 bases and the V segment lost 3 bases, leaving 17 bases of the junction unmatched.

In this sample, this clone turned up once. The V and J genes are TRBV7-2 and TRBJ2-7; D is undetermined. Trimming pared 0 bases from V and 4 bases from J, leaving 10 bases between. The CDR3 is made up of 14 amino acids. CDR1 SGHTA and CDR2 FQGNSA come from the germline V gene. The CDR3 sequence is CASSLASAAYEQYF. DNA of the CDR3: TGTGCCAGCAGCTTAGCTTCGGCAGCATACGAGCAGTACTTC.

J is TRBJ2-7 and V is TRBV28; 8 nucleotides line up with TRBD1. Germline CDR1 MDHEN, CDR2 SYDVKM. J was trimmed by 7 bases and V by 8 bases; bases with no gene match: 10. The CDR3 loop spans 13 amino acids. CDR3 residues: CASLQGGSREQYF. CDR3 DNA: TGTGCCAGCTTACAGGGGGGATCTCGGGAGCAGTACTTC.

V gene TRBV19 combines with J gene TRBJ2-5, with TRBD1 as a possible D gene (6 bases). The CDR3 runs 13 residues. CDR1 is LNHDA, CDR2 SQIVND, per germline (reference sequence). The germline V and J ends were trimmed by 3 bases and 4 bases, with 9 bases remaining between them. The CDR3 region has the DNA TGTGCCAGTAGTATTTTGGACAGAGAGACCCAGTACTTC. Encoded protein: CASSILDRETQYF.

The chain couples TRBV28 to TRBJ2-7; 12 positions match TRBD2. Trimming cost V 5 bases and J 7 bases; bases outside gene matches: 9. The CDR3 extends over 15 amino acids. Germline values: CDR1 MDHEN, CDR2 SYDVKM. CDR3 region: CASSARTSGAFEQYF. Here the CDR3 DNA reads TGTGCCAGCAGTGCTCGGACTAGCGGGGCCTTTGAGCAGTACTTC.

V gene TRBV29-1 combines with J gene TRBJ2-1; D not resolved. The length of the CDR3 is 12 residues. Germline assignment: CDR1 SQVTM and CDR2 ANQGSEA. V was trimmed by 4 bases and J by 6 bases, leaving 10 bases between them. CDR3 nucleotides: TGCAGCGTTGTCCAGTCGGTCAATGAGCAGTTCTTC. Protein: CSVVQSVNEQFF.

This CDR3 reads CASRGDGSFSYEQYF. The CDR3 nucleotides read TGTGCCAGCAGGGGGGACGGCAGCTTTTCCTACGAGCAGTACTTC. The chain carries TRBV2 and TRBJ2-7, with D tentatively TRBD1 or TRBD2 (5 bases each). This CDR3 is 15 amino acids long. V was pared by 6 bases and J by 1 base, with 16 bases between. Germline CDR1 and CDR2: SNHLY and FYNNEI.

This chain connects TRBV27 to TRBJ2-5, with D possibly TRBD2 on 5 matching bases. The CDR3 runs to 14 residues. V was cut by 3 bases and J by 4 bases, with 12 bases left in between. Germline V gene sequence: CDR1 MNHEY, CDR2 SMNVEV (reference sequence). As DNA, the CDR3 is TGTGCCAGCAGTTTGTTCGGGATTGCAGAGACCCAGTACTTC. It specifies CASSLFGIAETQYF.

This clone was counted between two and nine times. This chain links TRBV6-1 with TRBJ1-1; D is ambiguous. V lost 1 base and J 1 base, leaving 4 bases between the germline ends. CDR1 is MNHNS, CDR2 SASEGT, per germline. This CDR3 is 13 amino acids long. The CDR3 DNA is TGTGCCAGCAGTGAAGGGGGGAACACTGAAGCTTTCTTT. It codes for CASSEGGNTEAFF.

The chain couples TRBV28 to TRBJ2-7, with 7 bases aligning to TRBD2. Germline trimming cut 8 bases from V and 2 bases from J; bases unmatched to any gene: 3. CDR3 length: 12 amino acids. The V gene's germline CDR1 is MDHEN and CDR2 SYDVKM. The CDR3 DNA follows: TGTGCCAGCGCGGGAGTAACCTACGAGCAGTACTTC. Translating it yields CASAGVTYEQYF.

Written as DNA, the CDR3 is TGTGCCAGCAGGCCGGGACTAGCGGGGGGGAGCTCCTACGAGCAGTACTTC. Its protein product is CASRPGLAGGSSYEQYF. V and J are TRBV7-2 and TRBJ2-7, with 16 bases fitting TRBD2. V was clipped by 6 bases and J by 0 bases; unmatched bases: 5. Germline values: CDR1 SGHTA, CDR2 FQGNSA. This CDR3 contains 17 residues.